One T cell receptor (beta chain) is described in this entry. Different DNA sequences within this sample yield the same CDR3. V lost 3 bases and J 1 base, leaving 7 bases between the germline ends. CDR3 length: 14 amino acids. Germline V gene sequence: CDR1 MNHEY, CDR2 SMNVEV (reference sequence). The source of the sample is a study of shared clonotypes between healthy human individuals. Repertoires were generated with immunoSEQ multiplex PCR, while TCRdb's copy carries only in-frame clones and drops some. Of about 2 million clones listed, roughly 95% are singletons. Naive-designated CD8 cells lacked CD45RO, were positively enriched for CCR7, and omitted terminally differentiated effector memory CD45RA+ cells.

The receptor was derived from a man between 18 and 29 years old in good health. The chain combines TRBV27 with TRBJ1-5, with TRBD1 as a possible D gene (5 bases). Sequenced material: naive CD8+ T cells sorted from blood. CDR3: CASSFGASNQPQHF. DNA for the CDR3: TGTGCCAGCAGTTTTGGGGCAAGCAATCAGCCCCAGCATTTT.